The T cell receptor beta chain described here comes from a study of blood T cell repertoires in COVID-19. On the study more broadly: The United States, Italy and Spain supplied acute and convalescent COVID-19 samples.

In the study's own analysis: Reference gene primers were amplified, and this amplification served to estimate nucleated cell counts. The protocol was immunoSEQ multiplex PCR, while the TCRdb copy is restricted to in-frame clones and leaves out a portion. V, J and clone size reflect that table, while D and trimming were determined from the DNA. This sample has 200,000 to 250,000 clones, with approximately 81% found just once. CDR1 MNHEY and CDR2 SVGEGT come from the germline V gene. The CDR3 is made up of 14 amino acids. V was clipped by 0 bases and J by 3 bases, with 7 bases between them. The specimen sequenced was peripheral blood. The sequence was collected from a man aged 30 to 39 with active or convalescent COVID-19. The V and J genes are TRBV6-2 or TRBV6-3 and TRBJ2-3; perhaps TRBD2 as D (5 bases). DNA of the CDR3: TGTGCCAGCAGTTACTCGAGGGCAACAGATACGCAGTATTTT. Protein sequence: CASSYSRATDTQYF.